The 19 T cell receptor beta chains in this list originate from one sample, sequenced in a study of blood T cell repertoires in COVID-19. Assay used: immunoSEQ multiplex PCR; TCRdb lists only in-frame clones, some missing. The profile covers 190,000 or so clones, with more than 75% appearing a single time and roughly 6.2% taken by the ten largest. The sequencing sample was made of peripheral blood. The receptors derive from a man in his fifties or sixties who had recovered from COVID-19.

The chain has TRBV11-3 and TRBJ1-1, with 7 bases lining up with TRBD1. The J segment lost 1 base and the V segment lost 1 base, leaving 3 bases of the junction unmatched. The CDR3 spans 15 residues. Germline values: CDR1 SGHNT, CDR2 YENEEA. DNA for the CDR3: TGTGCCAGCAGCTTAGTAGCAGGGGGGAACACTGAAGCTTTCTTT. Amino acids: CASSLVAGGNTEAFF.

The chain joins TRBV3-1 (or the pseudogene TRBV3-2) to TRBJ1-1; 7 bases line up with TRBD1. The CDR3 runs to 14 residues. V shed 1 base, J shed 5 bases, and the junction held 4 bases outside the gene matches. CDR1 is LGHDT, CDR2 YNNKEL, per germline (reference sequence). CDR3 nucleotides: TGTGCCAGCAGCCAAGCCCAGGGGGGAACTGAAGCTTTCTTT. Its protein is CASSQAQGGTEAFF.

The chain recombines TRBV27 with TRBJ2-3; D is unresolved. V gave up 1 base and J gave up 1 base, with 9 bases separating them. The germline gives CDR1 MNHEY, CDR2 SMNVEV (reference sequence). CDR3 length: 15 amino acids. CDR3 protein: CASSLWADGTDTQYF. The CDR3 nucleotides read TGTGCCAGCAGTTTATGGGCTGATGGCACAGATACGCAGTATTTT.

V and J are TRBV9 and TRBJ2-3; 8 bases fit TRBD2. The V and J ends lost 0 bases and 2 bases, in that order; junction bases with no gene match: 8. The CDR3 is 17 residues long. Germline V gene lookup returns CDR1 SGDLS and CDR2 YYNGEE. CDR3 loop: CASSVDPSGGLTDTQYF. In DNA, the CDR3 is TGTGCCAGCAGCGTAGATCCCAGCGGGGGACTCACAGATACGCAGTATTTT.

CDR3: CASSIGQARRNEQFF. CDR3 coding DNA: TGTGCCAGTAGTATAGGACAGGCCCGGAGGAATGAGCAGTTCTTC. This chain uses TRBV19 with TRBJ2-1, with TRBD1 as a possible D gene (6 bases). The germline CDR1 and CDR2 sequences are LNHDA and SQIVND (reference sequence). V lost 1 base, J lost 7 bases, and 14 bases lay in between. The CDR3 extends over 15 amino acids.

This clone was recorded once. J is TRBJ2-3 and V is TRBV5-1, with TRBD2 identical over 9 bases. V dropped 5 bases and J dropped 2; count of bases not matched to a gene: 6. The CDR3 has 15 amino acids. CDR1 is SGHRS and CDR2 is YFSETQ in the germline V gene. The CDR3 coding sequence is TGCGCCAGCAGAACTACTAGCGGGTACACAGATACGCAGTATTTT. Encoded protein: CASRTTSGYTDTQYF. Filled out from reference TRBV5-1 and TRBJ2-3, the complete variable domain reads KAGVTQTPRYLIKTRGQQVTLSCSPISGHRSVSWYQQTPGQGLQFLFEYFSETQRNKGNFPGRFSGRQFSNSRSEMNVSTLELGDSALYLCASRTTSGYTDTQYFGPGTRLTVL.

As DNA, the CDR3 is TGTGCCAGCTCCTTGGGATCCCCAGGGAATGGCTACACCTTC. Encoded protein: CASSLGSPGNGYTF. The J gene is TRBJ1-2, the V gene TRBV18; TRBD1 is a possible D gene (5 bases). CDR1 is KGHSH, CDR2 LQKENI, per germline. CDR3 length: 14 residues. Between the trimmed V and J ends, which lost 6 bases and 6 bases, there was a span of 17 bases.

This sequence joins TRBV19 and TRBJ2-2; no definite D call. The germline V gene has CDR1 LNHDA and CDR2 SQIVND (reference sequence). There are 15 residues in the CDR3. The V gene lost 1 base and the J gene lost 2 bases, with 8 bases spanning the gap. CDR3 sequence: CASSIVAVNTGELFF. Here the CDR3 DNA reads TGTGCCAGTAGTATAGTGGCAGTTAACACCGGGGAGCTGTTTTTT.

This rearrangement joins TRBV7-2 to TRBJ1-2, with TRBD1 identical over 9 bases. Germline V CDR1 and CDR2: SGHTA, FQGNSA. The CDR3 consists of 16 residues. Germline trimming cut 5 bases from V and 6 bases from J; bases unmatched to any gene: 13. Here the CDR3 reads CASSLGGTGSRNGYTF. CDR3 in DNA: TGTGCCAGCAGCCTCGGAGGGACAGGGTCGAGAAATGGCTACACCTTC.

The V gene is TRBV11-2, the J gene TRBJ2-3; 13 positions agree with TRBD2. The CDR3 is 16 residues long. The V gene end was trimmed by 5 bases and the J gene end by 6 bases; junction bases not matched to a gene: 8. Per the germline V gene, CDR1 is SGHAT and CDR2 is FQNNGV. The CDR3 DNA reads TGTGCCAGCAGCCCCCGGACTAGCGGGAGAGGGGATACGCAGTATTTT. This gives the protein CASSPRTSGRGDTQYF.

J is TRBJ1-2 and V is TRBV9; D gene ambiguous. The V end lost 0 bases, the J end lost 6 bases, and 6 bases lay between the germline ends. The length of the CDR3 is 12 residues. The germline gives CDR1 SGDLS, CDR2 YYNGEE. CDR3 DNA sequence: TGTGCCAGCAGCGTAGCTCTCGATGGCTACACCTTC. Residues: CASSVALDGYTF.

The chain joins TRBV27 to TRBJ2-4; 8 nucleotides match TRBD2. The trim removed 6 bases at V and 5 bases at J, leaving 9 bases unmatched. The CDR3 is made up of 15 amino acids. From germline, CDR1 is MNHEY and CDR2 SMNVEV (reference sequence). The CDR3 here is CASRVISGNENIQYF. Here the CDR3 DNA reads TGTGCCAGCAGGGTAATTAGCGGGAACGAAAACATTCAGTACTTC.

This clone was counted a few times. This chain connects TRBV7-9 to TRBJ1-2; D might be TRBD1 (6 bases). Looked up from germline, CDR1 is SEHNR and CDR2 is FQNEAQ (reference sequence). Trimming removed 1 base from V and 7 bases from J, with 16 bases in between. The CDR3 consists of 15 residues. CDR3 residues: CASSLERAGGLGYTF. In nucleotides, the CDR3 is TGTGCCAGCAGCTTAGAACGGGCTGGGGGCCTTGGCTACACCTTC.

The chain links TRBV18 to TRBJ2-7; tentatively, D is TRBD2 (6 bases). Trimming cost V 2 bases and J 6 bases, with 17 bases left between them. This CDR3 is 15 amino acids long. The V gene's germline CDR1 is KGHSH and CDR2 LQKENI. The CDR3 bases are TGTGCCAGCTCACCAGTGGAGGCGGGAACAACCGAGCAGTACTTC. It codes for CASSPVEAGTTEQYF. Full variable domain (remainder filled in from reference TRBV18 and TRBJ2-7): NAGVMQNPRHLVRRRGQEARLRCSPMKGHSHVYWYRQLPEEGLKFMVYLQKENIIDESGMPKERFSAEFPKEGPSILRIQQVVRGDSAAYFCASSPVEAGTTEQYFGPGTRLTVT.

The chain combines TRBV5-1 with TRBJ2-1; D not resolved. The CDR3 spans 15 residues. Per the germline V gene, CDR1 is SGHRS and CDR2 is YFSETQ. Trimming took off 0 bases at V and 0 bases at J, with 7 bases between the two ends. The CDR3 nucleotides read TGCGCCAGCAGCTTGGAGACGGGCTCCTACAATGAGCAGTTCTTC. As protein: CASSLETGSYNEQFF.

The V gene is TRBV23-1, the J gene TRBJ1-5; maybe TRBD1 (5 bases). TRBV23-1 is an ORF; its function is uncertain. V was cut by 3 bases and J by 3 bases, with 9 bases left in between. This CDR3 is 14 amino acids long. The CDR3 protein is CASSQGGPNQPQHF. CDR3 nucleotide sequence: TGCGCCAGCAGTCAGGGGGGTCCCAATCAGCCCCAGCATTTT.

As DNA, the CDR3 is TGTGCCAGCAGCTTAACCCCAGGGTTCGTATATGAGCAGTTCTTC. Its protein product is CASSLTPGFVYEQFF. The chain is built from TRBV7-2 and TRBJ2-1; D may be TRBD1 (5 bases). V was clipped by 2 bases and J by 8 bases, with 16 bases between them. The germline V gene encodes CDR1 SGHTA and CDR2 FQGNSA. This CDR3 has 15 residues.

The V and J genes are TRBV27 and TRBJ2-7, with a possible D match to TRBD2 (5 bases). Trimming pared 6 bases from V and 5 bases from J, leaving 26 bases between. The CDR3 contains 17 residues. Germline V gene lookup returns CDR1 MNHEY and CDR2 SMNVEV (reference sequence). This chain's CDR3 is CASRRTVEASQFHEQYF. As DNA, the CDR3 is TGTGCCAGCAGGCGGACCGTAGAGGCTAGCCAGTTCCACGAGCAGTACTTC.

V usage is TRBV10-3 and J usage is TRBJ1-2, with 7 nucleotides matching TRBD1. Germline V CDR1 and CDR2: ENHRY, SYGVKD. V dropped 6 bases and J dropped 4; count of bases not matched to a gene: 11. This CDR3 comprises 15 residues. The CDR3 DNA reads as TGTGCCATCAGGCAGGACAGGTTCAAGGGCTATGGCTACACCTTC. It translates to CAIRQDRFKGYGYTF.